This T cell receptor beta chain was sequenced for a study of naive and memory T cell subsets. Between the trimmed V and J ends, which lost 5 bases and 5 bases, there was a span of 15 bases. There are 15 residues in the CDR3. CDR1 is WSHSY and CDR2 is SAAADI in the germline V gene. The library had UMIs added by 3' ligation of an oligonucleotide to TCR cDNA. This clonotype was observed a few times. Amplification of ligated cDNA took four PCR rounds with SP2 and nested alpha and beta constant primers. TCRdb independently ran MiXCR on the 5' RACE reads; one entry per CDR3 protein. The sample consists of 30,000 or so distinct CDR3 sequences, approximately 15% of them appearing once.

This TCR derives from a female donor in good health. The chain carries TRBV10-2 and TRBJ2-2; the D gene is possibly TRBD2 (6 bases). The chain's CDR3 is CASSPGGLRTGELFF. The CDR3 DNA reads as TGCGCCAGCAGTCCAGGAGGGCTGAGGACCGGGGAGCTGTTTTTT.